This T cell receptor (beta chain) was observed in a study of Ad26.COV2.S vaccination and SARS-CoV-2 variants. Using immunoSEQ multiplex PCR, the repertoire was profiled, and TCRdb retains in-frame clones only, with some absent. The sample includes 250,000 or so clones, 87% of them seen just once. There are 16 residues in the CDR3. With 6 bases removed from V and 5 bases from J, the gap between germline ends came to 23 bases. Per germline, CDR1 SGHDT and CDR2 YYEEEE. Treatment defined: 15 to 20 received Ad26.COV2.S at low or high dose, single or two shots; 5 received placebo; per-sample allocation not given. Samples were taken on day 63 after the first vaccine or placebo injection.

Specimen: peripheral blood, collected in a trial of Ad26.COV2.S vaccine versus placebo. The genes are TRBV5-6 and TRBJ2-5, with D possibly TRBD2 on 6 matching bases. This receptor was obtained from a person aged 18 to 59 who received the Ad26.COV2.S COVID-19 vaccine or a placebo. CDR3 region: CASNKLTAGAEETQYF. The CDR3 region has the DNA TGTGCCAGCAATAAACTTACAGCGGGCGCGGAGGAGACCCAGTACTTC.